The 21 T cell receptor beta chains below all came from one sample that was sequenced in a study of T cells after posttransplantation cyclophosphamide. Some clones are missing from TCRdb's copy, which holds only in-frame ones; the method was immunoSEQ multiplex PCR. Singletons are absent from the sample, which has 35,000 to 55,000 clones. Sequencing was performed on PBMCs. These receptors originate from a man aged 35 to 55 in good health, CMV-negative, and a related stem cell transplant donor.

This sequence joins TRBV7-9 and TRBJ2-7; TRBD2 aligns across 12 bases. The trim removed 5 bases at V and 7 bases at J, leaving 9 bases unmatched. CDR1 and CDR2 from the germline V gene are SEHNR and FQNEAQ (reference sequence). CDR3 length: 15 residues. The chain's CDR3 is CASSLWTSGADEQYF. Written as DNA, the CDR3 is TGTGCCAGCAGCCTTTGGACTAGCGGGGCGGATGAGCAGTACTTC.

This clone was detected ten times or more. The V and J genes are TRBV2 and TRBJ2-7, with a tentative D call TRBD2 (5 bases). CDR3 length equals 12 residues. Germline CDR1 SNHLY, CDR2 FYNNEI. V lost 5 bases and J lost 3, with 8 bases in between. The CDR3 nucleotides read TGTGCCAGCAGTTCGGACTTCTACGAGCAGTACTTC. Protein: CASSSDFYEQYF.

This clone has ten or more counts. The chain recombines TRBV15 with TRBJ1-4; 7 bases are a match to TRBD1. This CDR3 is built from 14 residues. V shed 5 bases and J 6 bases; nucleotides not matched to a gene: 6. Looked up from germline, CDR1 is LNHNV and CDR2 is YYDKDF (reference sequence). The CDR3 sequence: CATSDRDSYEKLFF. CDR3 bases: TGTGCCACCAGCGACCGGGACAGCTATGAAAAACTGTTTTTT.

The table lists this clone with many counts. The chain uses TRBV10-3 and TRBJ2-3; possible D gene TRBD2, 6 bases. The CDR3 spans 13 residues. The germline CDR1 and CDR2 sequences are ENHRY and SYGVKD. V was clipped by 10 bases and J by 3 bases, with 14 bases between them. Written as DNA, the CDR3 is TGTGCCACGACCCGGGAGAGAACAGATACGCAGTATTTT. The encoded protein is CATTRERTDTQYF.

This clone was counted at least ten times. This sequence joins TRBV19 and TRBJ2-5; the D gene is possibly TRBD1 (7 bases). Trimming took 4 bases from V and 4 from J, leaving 13 bases between them. CDR3 length: 14 amino acids. Germline-derived CDR1 and CDR2 are LNHDA and SQIVND (reference sequence). This CDR3 reads CASSRSGGSETQYF. For the CDR3, the DNA is TGTGCCAGTAGTAGGTCAGGGGGGTCAGAGACCCAGTACTTC.

This clone has ten or more counts. This chain connects TRBV5-1 to TRBJ1-2, with 9 bases matching TRBD1. The CDR3 spans 17 residues. With 0 bases clipped from V and 4 bases from J, the junction kept 10 bases outside the gene matches. Germline V gene data show CDR1 as SGHRS and CDR2 as YFSETQ. CDR3 residues: CASSLAIPGQGIYGYTF. In DNA, the CDR3 is TGCGCCAGCAGCTTGGCCATCCCGGGACAGGGAATCTATGGCTACACCTTC.

This clone showed up many times. The chain uses TRBV7-9 and TRBJ1-2; D is ambiguous. CDR1 is SEHNR, CDR2 FQNEAQ, per germline (reference sequence). The V end was cut by 5 bases, the J end by 4 bases, with 17 bases between. CDR3 length: 15 residues. The CDR3 bases are TGTGCCAGCAGCCGGCACGTAGGGCGGGTCTATGGCTACACCTTC. Translation gives CASSRHVGRVYGYTF.

This clone was seen many times. An end of the junction differs from the germline gene, which may be a read error. The chain uses TRBV7-7 and TRBJ2-2; no reliable D call. This CDR3 has 15 amino acids. The V gene's germline CDR1 is SSHAT and CDR2 FNYEAQ (reference sequence). CDR3 coding DNA: TGTGCTAGCAGCTCCCGGGTCACGAACACCGGGGAGCTGTTTTTT. Translated: CASSSRVTNTGELFF.

Ten or more counts support this clone. The V gene is TRBV7-9, the J gene TRBJ2-3; TRBD1 agrees at 10 bases. The CDR3 covers 15 residues. V dropped 5 bases and J dropped 10; count of bases not matched to a gene: 12. CDR1 is SEHNR, CDR2 FQNEAQ, per germline (reference sequence). The CDR3 DNA is TGTGCCAGCAGCCTAGGGACAGGGGTGTCTGTTCCGCAGTATTTT. Encoded protein: CASSLGTGVSVPQYF.

This clone came up many times. The V call is TRBV19, the J call TRBJ1-1; 11 positions match TRBD1. Germline V gene lookup returns CDR1 LNHDA and CDR2 SQIVND (reference sequence). J was trimmed by 0 bases and V by 6 bases; bases with no gene match: 6. This CDR3 comprises 16 residues. The CDR3 DNA sequence: TGTGCCAGTAGGAGGGACAGGGGGAATTTGAACACTGAAGCTTTCTTT. It translates to CASRRDRGNLNTEAFF.

This clone came up a few times. This chain uses TRBV29-1 with TRBJ2-7; no clear D gene. CDR1 and CDR2 (germline): SQVTM, ANQGSEA. The V and J ends lost 0 bases and 0 bases respectively, with 9 bases between them. This CDR3 spans 14 amino acids. The CDR3 DNA follows: TGCAGCGTTGAAGATGTCCACAGCTCCTACGAGCAGTACTTC. The encoded protein is CSVEDVHSSYEQYF.

This clone was detected only a few times. This chain connects TRBV27 to TRBJ1-2; 7 bases align to TRBD1. CDR1 is MNHEY and CDR2 is SMNVEV in the germline V gene (reference sequence). The ends lost 6 bases at V and 3 bases at J; junction bases unmatched: 4. The CDR3 length is 13 residues. The CDR3 coding sequence is TGTGCCAGCAGCCTCGGGACAGACTATGGCTACACCTTC. Translated: CASSLGTDYGYTF.

This clone was seen a handful of times. The V and J genes are TRBV14 and TRBJ2-3, with 7 bases identical to TRBD1. The CDR3 is 16 residues long. Trimming at V came to 1 base and at J to 2 bases, leaving 6 bases not matched to a gene. CDR1 and CDR2 (germline): SGHDN, FVKESK. CDR3 residues: CASSQGGTGATDTQYF. The CDR3 region has the DNA TGTGCCAGCAGCCAAGGGGGAACAGGGGCCACAGATACGCAGTATTTT.

Ten or more counts support this clone. DNA of the CDR3: TGTGCCAGCAGCTTAGGGGGGGATATGACTGAAGCTTTCTTT. It encodes CASSLGGDMTEAFF. The J gene is TRBJ1-1, the V gene TRBV7-2; a weak D match, TRBD1 (5 bases). The CDR3 loop spans 14 amino acids. Germline V CDR1 and CDR2: SGHTA, FQGNSA. With 1 base removed from V and 5 bases from J, the gap between germline ends came to 11 bases.

This clone was observed at least ten times. The chain is built from TRBV7-7 and TRBJ2-2; D gene unclear. This CDR3 has 13 amino acids. V lost 3 bases and J lost 5, with 7 bases in between. Germline lookup yields CDR1 SSHAT and CDR2 FNYEAQ (reference sequence). The CDR3: CASSFSETGELFF. The CDR3 nucleotides read TGTGCCAGCAGCTTTAGTGAAACCGGGGAGCTGTTTTTT.

The sample holds many counts of this clone. In the same sample, other DNA sequences code for this CDR3. The genes are TRBV6-5 and TRBJ2-3; tentative D call: TRBD1 (6 bases). Germline V gene lookup returns CDR1 MNHEY and CDR2 SVGAGI. The CDR3 loop spans 14 amino acids. The V gene lost 6 bases and the J gene lost 0 bases, with 10 bases spanning the gap. The CDR3, as DNA: TGTGCCAGCAGAACACAGGGCAGCACAGATACGCAGTATTTT. It encodes CASRTQGSTDTQYF.

The table lists this clone with many counts. The chain combines TRBV11-2 with TRBJ2-5; maybe TRBD2 (6 bases). The CDR3 sequence is 16 residues long. Deletions cut 5 bases from V and 4 bases from J, with 20 bases between. The germline gives CDR1 SGHAT, CDR2 FQNNGV. CDR3 coding DNA: TGTGCCAGCAGCCAAAGAGGCGGTGGGGGGTCAGAGACCCAGTACTTC. As protein: CASSQRGGGGSETQYF.

This clone was counted at least ten times. The chain is built from TRBV7-9 and TRBJ1-5, with a weak D call TRBD1 (6 bases). The CDR3 is 16 amino acids. V gave up 4 bases and J gave up 0 bases, with 13 bases separating them. Germline V gene sequence: CDR1 SEHNR, CDR2 FQNEAQ (reference sequence). The CDR3 reads CASSSGEGVSNQPQHF. In DNA form, the CDR3 reads TGTGCCAGCAGCTCCGGCGAGGGGGTTAGCAATCAGCCCCAGCATTTT.

This clone was detected only a few times. The chain is built from TRBV7-9 and TRBJ2-2, with D possibly matching TRBD1 (7 bases). Germline V gene lookup returns CDR1 SEHNR and CDR2 FQNEAQ (reference sequence). The CDR3 runs 17 residues. V was trimmed by 5 bases and J by 0 bases, leaving 16 bases between them. In nucleotides, the CDR3 is TGTGCCAGCAGCCCCCGCAGGGGGGCCTCGAACACCGGGGAGCTGTTTTTT. Encoded protein: CASSPRRGASNTGELFF.

The sample holds many counts of this clone. The V and J genes are TRBV6-6 and TRBJ1-1, with D maybe TRBD1 (6 bases). From germline, CDR1 is MNHNY and CDR2 SVGAGI (reference sequence). The ends were cut back, 8 bases at V and 6 bases at J, with 19 bases in the middle. This CDR3 region has 14 residues. The CDR3 DNA reads as TGTGCCAGCCGGCCGGGGGGGCGAATCGCTGAAGCTTTCTTT. It codes for CASRPGGRIAEAFF.

This clone was recorded at least ten times. The V call is TRBV6-5, the J call TRBJ1-1, with D perhaps TRBD1 (5 bases). This CDR3 has 15 residues. Germline assignment: CDR1 MNHEY and CDR2 SVGAGI. V shed 0 bases and J shed 2 bases, with 10 bases lying between them. CDR3 bases: TGTGCCAGCAGTTACTCGGGGCAGGCTAACACTGAAGCTTTCTTT. Its translation: CASSYSGQANTEAFF.